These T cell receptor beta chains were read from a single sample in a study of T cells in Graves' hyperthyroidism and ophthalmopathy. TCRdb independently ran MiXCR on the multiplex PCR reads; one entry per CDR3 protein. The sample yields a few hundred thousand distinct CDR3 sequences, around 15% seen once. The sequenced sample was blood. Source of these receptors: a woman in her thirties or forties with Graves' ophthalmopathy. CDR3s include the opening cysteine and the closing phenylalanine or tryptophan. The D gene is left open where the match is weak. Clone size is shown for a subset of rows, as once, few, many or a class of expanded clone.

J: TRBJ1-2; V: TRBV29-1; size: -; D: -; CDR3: CSVESPEGYTF; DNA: TGCAGCGTTGAAAGTCCGGAGGGCTACACCTTC
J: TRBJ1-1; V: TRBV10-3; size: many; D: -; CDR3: CAISEWGGSMNTEAFF; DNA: TGTGCCATCAGTGAGTGGGGAGGCTCCATGAACACTGAAGCTTTCTTT
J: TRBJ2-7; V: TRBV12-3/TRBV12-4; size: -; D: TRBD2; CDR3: CASSLARTSGPTNHEQYF; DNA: TGTGCCAGCAGTTTAGCGAGGACTAGCGGGCCGACAAACCACGAGCAGTACTTC
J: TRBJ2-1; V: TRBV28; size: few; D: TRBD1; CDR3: CASSLKQGAYNEQFF; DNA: TGTGCCAGCAGTTTGAAACAGGGGGCCTACAATGAGCAGTTCTTC
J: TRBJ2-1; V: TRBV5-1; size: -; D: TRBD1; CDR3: CASSFRSGQGNNEQFF; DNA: TGCGCCAGCAGCTTTAGATCGGGACAGGGGAACAATGAGCAGTTCTTC
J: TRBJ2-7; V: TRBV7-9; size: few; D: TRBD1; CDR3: CASSLNYGPGTGVSYEQYF; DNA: TGTGCCAGCAGCTTAAATTACGGTCCCGGGACAGGGGTGTCCTACGAGCAGTACTTC
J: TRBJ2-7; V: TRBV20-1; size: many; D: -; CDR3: CSARGVGSYEQYF; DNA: TGCAGTGCTAGGGGGGTCGGCTCCTACGAGCAGTACTTC
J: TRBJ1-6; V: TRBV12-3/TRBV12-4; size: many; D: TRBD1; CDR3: CASRRQGGNSPLHF; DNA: TGTGCCAGCAGAAGACAGGGAGGTAATTCACCCCTCCACTTT
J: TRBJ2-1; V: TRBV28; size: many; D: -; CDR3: CASFRGAGNEQFF; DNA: TGTGCCAGCTTCCGCGGGGCGGGCAATGAGCAGTTCTTC
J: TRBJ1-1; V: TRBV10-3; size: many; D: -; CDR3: CAITAQEMRMNTEAFF; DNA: TGTGCCATCACGGCACAGGAGATGCGCATGAACACTGAAGCTTTCTTT
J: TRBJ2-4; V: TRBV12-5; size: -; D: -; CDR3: CASGPVLGRGAKNIQYF; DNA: TGTGCTAGTGGTCCGGTGCTGGGCCGCGGGGCCAAAAACATTCAGTACTTC
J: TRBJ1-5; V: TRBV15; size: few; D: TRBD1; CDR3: CATSGRDRGTPVWPQPQHF; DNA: TGTGCCACCAGCGGTCGGGACAGGGGCACCCCGGTTTGGCCCCAGCCCCAGCATTTT
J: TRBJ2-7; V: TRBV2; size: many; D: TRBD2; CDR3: CASSEGTSGPSYEQYF; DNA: TGTGCCAGCAGTGAAGGGACTAGCGGCCCTTCCTACGAGCAGTACTTC
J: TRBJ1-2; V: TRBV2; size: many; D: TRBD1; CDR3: CASSHTRDRGAPTYAYTF; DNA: TGTGCCAGCAGTCATACCCGGGACAGGGGCGCCCCTACATATGCCTACACCTTC
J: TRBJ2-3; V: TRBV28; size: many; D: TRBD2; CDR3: CASLSGGSTDTQYF; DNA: TGTGCCAGCTTGTCGGGGGGGTCCACAGATACGCAGTATTTT
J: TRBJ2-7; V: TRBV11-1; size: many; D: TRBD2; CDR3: CASSLPSGGNYEQYF; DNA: TGTGCCAGCAGCCTCCCTAGCGGGGGGAACTACGAGCAGTACTTC
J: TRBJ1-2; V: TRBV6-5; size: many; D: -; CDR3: CASSYRTDYGYTF; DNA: TGTGCCAGCAGTTACCGGACGGATTATGGCTACACCTTC
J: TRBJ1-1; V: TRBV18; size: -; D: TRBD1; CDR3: CASSSPGQMNTEAFF; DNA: TGTGCCAGCTCATCCCCGGGACAGATGAACACTGAAGCTTTCTTT
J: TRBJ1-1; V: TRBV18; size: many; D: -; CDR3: CASLSDRKNTEAFF; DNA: TGTGCCAGCTTATCGGACAGAAAGAACACTGAAGCTTTCTTT
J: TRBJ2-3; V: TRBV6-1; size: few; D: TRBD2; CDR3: CASSPGLGSTDTQYF; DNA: TGTGCCAGCAGTCCTGGACTAGGAAGCACAGATACGCAGTATTTT
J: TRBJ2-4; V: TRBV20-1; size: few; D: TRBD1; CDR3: CSAATPTGGEGFYIQYF; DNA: TGCAGTGCCGCAACCCCCACAGGGGGCGAGGGGTTTTACATTCAGTACTTC
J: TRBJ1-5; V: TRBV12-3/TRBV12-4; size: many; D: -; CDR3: CASSAGINQPQHF; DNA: TGTGCCAGCAGTGCCGGGATCAATCAGCCCCAGCATTTT
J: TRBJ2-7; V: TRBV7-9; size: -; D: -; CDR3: CASSTQEDYEQYF; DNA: TGTGCCAGCAGCACTCAGGAAGACTACGAGCAGTACTTC
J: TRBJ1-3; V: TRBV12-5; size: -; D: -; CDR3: CASGLPNVGHSGNTIYF; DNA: TGTGCTAGTGGTTTGCCTAATGTGGGACACTCTGGAAACACCATATATTTT
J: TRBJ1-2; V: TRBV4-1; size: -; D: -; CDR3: CASSQVSRDGYTF; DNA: TGCGCCAGCAGCCAAGTAAGCAGGGATGGCTACACCTTC
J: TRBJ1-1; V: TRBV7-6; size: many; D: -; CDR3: CASSMDRNTEAFF; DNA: TGTGCCAGCAGCATGGACAGAAACACTGAAGCTTTCTTT
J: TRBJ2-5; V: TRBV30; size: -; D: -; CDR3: CAWSSVLGTQETQYF; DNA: TGTGCCTGGAGTTCAGTTTTGGGAACCCAAGAGACCCAGTACTTC
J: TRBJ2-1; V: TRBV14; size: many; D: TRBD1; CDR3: CASRLTGSANEQFF; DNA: TGTGCCAGCAGGCTGACAGGGTCAGCGAATGAGCAGTTCTTC
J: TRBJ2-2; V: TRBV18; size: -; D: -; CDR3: CASSLQINTGELFF; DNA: TGTGCCAGCTCACTACAGATCAACACCGGGGAGCTGTTTTTT
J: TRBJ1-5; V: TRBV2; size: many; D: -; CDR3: CASSVGGAVQPQHF; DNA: TGTGCCAGCAGTGTGGGAGGGGCAGTTCAGCCCCAGCATTTT
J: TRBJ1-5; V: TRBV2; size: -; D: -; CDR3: CASSPGHRNQPQHF; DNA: TGTGCCAGCAGCCCGGGACACCGTAATCAGCCCCAGCATTTT
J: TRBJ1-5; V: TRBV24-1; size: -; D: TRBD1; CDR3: CATPGQGRQPQHF; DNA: TGTGCCACCCCCGGACAGGGGCGCCAGCCCCAGCATTTT
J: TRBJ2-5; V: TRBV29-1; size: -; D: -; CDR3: CSVETGYQETQYF; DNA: TGCAGCGTTGAAACAGGGTACCAAGAGACCCAGTACTTC
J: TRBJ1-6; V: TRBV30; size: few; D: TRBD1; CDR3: CARRDRGYNSPLHF; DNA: TGTGCTCGGAGGGACAGGGGATATAATTCACCCCTCCACTTT
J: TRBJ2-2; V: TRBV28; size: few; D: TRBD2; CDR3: CASSLQREGLRAGELFF; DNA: TGTGCCAGCAGTCTACAGCGGGAGGGCCTCCGCGCCGGGGAGCTGTTTTTT
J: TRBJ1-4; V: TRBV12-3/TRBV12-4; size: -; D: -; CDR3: CASTQLGQLNANEKLFF; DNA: TGTGCCAGCACCCAACTGGGACAATTAAACGCTAATGAAAAACTGTTTTTT
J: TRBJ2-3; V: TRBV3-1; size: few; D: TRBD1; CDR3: CASSQEGTGPDTQYF; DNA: TGTGCCAGCAGCCAAGAGGGGACAGGGCCAGATACGCAGTATTTT
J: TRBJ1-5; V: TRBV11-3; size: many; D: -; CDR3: CASSLGFQGQPQHF; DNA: TGTGCCAGCAGCTTAGGATTTCAAGGACAGCCCCAGCATTTT
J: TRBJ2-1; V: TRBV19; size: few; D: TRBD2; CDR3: CASSIGRGSSYNEQFF; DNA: TGTGCCAGTAGTATAGGGCGGGGGAGCTCCTACAATGAGCAGTTCTTC
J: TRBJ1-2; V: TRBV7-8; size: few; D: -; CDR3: CASSLAQGGLNGYTF; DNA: TGTGCCAGCAGCTTAGCGCAAGGGGGTTTAAATGGCTACACCTTC
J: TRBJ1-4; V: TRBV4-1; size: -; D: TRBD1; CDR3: CASSQLRDRGEKLFF; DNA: TGCGCCAGCAGCCAACTCCGGGACAGGGGTGAAAAACTGTTTTTT
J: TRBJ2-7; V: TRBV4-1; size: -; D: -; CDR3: CASSQGQVSYEQYF; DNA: TGCGCCAGCAGCCAAGGCCAGGTCTCCTACGAGCAGTACTTC
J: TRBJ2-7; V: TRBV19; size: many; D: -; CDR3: CASSMQRGASYEQYF; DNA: TGTGCCAGTAGTATGCAAAGGGGCGCTAGCTACGAGCAGTACTTC
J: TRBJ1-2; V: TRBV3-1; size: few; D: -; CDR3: CASSQTVYGYTF; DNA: TGTGCCAGCAGCCAGACAGTATATGGCTACACCTTC
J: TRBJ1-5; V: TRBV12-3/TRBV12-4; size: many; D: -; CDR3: CASSLGSQPQHF; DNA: TGTGCCAGCAGTTTAGGGAGTCAGCCCCAGCATTTT